The 30 T cell receptor beta chains below all came from one sample that was sequenced in a study of control samples from healthy donors and cancer patients. Generated by immunoSEQ multiplex PCR, the TCRdb table keeps only in-frame clones and is missing some. The sample yields roughly 130,000 clones, nearly 90% seen once. The specimen was blood. These receptors all stem from a man in his fifties or sixties in good health.

The V gene is TRBV2, the J gene TRBJ1-2; TRBD1 is a possible D gene (5 bases). The V gene's germline CDR1 is SNHLY and CDR2 FYNNEI. V was trimmed by 8 bases and J by 8 bases, leaving 12 bases between them. This CDR3 comprises 11 residues. Here the CDR3 DNA reads TGTGCCAGCTGGCAGGGAGGAGGCTACACCTTC. Protein: CASWQGGGYTF.

The rearrangement uses TRBV7-6 and TRBJ1-1; perhaps TRBD1 as D (5 bases). Trimming pared 3 bases from V and 4 bases from J, leaving 12 bases between. The V gene's germline CDR1 is SGHVS and CDR2 FNYEAQ. This CDR3 contains 14 residues. The CDR3 loop reads CASSLQGVGTEAFF. The CDR3 DNA reads as TGTGCCAGCAGCTTGCAGGGAGTGGGCACTGAAGCTTTCTTT.

The chain recombines TRBV11-3 with TRBJ2-7, with D uncertain. Trimming stripped 5 bases from V and 6 bases from J, with 23 bases between. Germline CDR1 SGHNT, CDR2 YENEEA. The CDR3 is made up of 16 amino acids. The DNA for the CDR3 is TGTGCCAGCAGCCCCCGATGGCATGACGGTGGGCGCGAGCAGTACTTC. Its protein is CASSPRWHDGGREQYF.

The chain employs TRBV2 and TRBJ1-5, with D possibly TRBD1 on 5 matching bases. Germline lookup yields CDR1 SNHLY and CDR2 FYNNEI. V lost 5 bases to trimming and J lost 2 bases, with 10 bases between them. The CDR3 runs 14 residues. CDR3 sequence (DNA): TGTGCCAGCAGTCCATGGGGCCGCAATCAGCCCCAGCATTTT. Protein sequence: CASSPWGRNQPQHF. Full variable domain (rest looked up from reference TRBV2 and TRBJ1-5): EPEVTQTPSHQVTQMGQEVILRCVPISNHLYFYWYRQILGQKVEFLVSFYNNEISEKSEIFDDQFSVERPDGSNFTLKIRSTKLEDSAMYFCASSPWGRNQPQHFGDGTRLSIL.

The V gene is TRBV5-5, the J gene TRBJ1-5, with D tentatively TRBD1 (5 bases). The CDR3 totals 13 residues. Trimming shortened V by 1 base and J by 4 bases, and 6 bases separated the two germline ends. Germline CDR1 reads SGHKS; CDR2 reads YYEKEE (reference sequence). Here the CDR3 DNA reads TGTGCCAGCAGCTTGTGGGGGAATCAGCCCCAGCATTTT. It yields the protein CASSLWGNQPQHF.

This clone was picked up one time. The DNA for the CDR3 is TGTGCCAGCAGGGGCCGGGGGGATCAATTCAATTCACCCCTCCACTTT. Translated, it gives CASRGRGDQFNSPLHF. The chain carries TRBV2 and TRBJ1-6, with D perhaps matching TRBD1 (5 bases). Germline V gene lookup returns CDR1 SNHLY and CDR2 FYNNEI. Trimming cost V 6 bases and J 7 bases, with 19 bases left between them. The CDR3 has 16 amino acids. Full variable domain (outside the CDR3, taken from reference TRBV2 and TRBJ1-6): EPEVTQTPSHQVTQMGQEVILRCVPISNHLYFYWYRQILGQKVEFLVSFYNNEISEKSEIFDDQFSVERPDGSNFTLKIRSTKLEDSAMYFCASRGRGDQFNSPLHFGNGTRLTVT.

This clone was detected a few times. In nucleotides, the CDR3 is TGTGCCAGCAGCCAAGGACTAGAATGGGAGGCCGGGGAGCTGTTTTTT. Its protein is CASSQGLEWEAGELFF. The chain employs TRBV7-3 and TRBJ2-2; 7 bases are a match to TRBD2. CDR3 length equals 16 residues. The V segment lost 5 bases and the J segment 6 bases; nucleotides outside the gene matches: 12. Germline loops: CDR1 SGHTA, CDR2 FQGTGA.

The chain combines TRBV15 with TRBJ1-1; D is unclear. Trimming stripped 1 base from V and 2 bases from J, with 8 bases between. The germline V gene has CDR1 LNHNV and CDR2 YYDKDF (reference sequence). This CDR3 has 14 residues. In nucleotides, the CDR3 is TGTGCCACCAGCAGAGTGATGGCTAACACTGAAGCTTTCTTT. Translated: CATSRVMANTEAFF.

The V gene is TRBV27, the J gene TRBJ2-1; 10 nucleotides align to TRBD2. This CDR3 region has 13 residues. CDR1 MNHEY and CDR2 SMNVEV come from the germline V gene (reference sequence). V gave up 10 bases and J gave up 7 bases; unmatched junction bases: 7. As DNA, the CDR3 is TGTGCCACCGCAGCGGGGGGGCGGAATGAGCAGTTCTTC. This gives the protein CATAAGGRNEQFF.

The V and J genes are TRBV5-6 and TRBJ1-2, with 8 nucleotides matching TRBD1. CDR1 and CDR2 (germline): SGHDT, YYEEEE. V gave up 7 bases and J gave up 8 bases; unmatched junction bases: 10. The CDR3 has 13 amino acids. This CDR3 reads CASSGGRRRGYTF. Here the CDR3 DNA reads TGTGCCAGCTCAGGGGGCAGACGTAGAGGCTACACCTTC.

V is TRBV5-1 and J is TRBJ1-4; D is uncertain. The V gene lost 4 bases and the J gene lost 6 bases, with 16 bases spanning the gap. CDR3 length: 15 residues. CDR1 and CDR2 (germline): SGHRS, YFSETQ. In nucleotides, the CDR3 is TGCGCCAGCAGCCGGCGGGATGCTAAGGATGAAAAACTGTTTTTT. It specifies CASSRRDAKDEKLFF.

This chain links TRBV5-8 with TRBJ2-2; TRBD1 or TRBD2 may be the D gene (7 bases each). Germline CDR1 is SGHTS and CDR2 is YDEGEE. Trimming cost V 9 bases and J 5 bases, with 17 bases left between them. CDR3 length equals 14 residues. The CDR3 region is CATRGGARTGELFF. Here the CDR3 DNA reads TGTGCCACCAGGGGGGGCGCCCGAACCGGGGAGCTGTTTTTT.

The chain employs TRBV2 and TRBJ2-5, with 8 bases that match TRBD2. CDR3 length: 15 residues. The germline V gene has CDR1 SNHLY and CDR2 FYNNEI. The V segment lost 6 bases and the J segment 5 bases; nucleotides outside the gene matches: 11. CDR3 sequence (DNA): TGTGCCAGCAGCCCACAGGGACTAGTAGGCGAGACCCAGTACTTC. Its protein is CASSPQGLVGETQYF. The whole variable domain, filled in from reference TRBV2 and TRBJ2-5, reads EPEVTQTPSHQVTQMGQEVILRCVPISNHLYFYWYRQILGQKVEFLVSFYNNEISEKSEIFDDQFSVERPDGSNFTLKIRSTKLEDSAMYFCASSPQGLVGETQYFGPGTRLLVL.

V is TRBV18 and J is TRBJ2-1; D remains unclear. The CDR3 is made up of 11 amino acids. Deletions cut 3 bases from V and 10 bases from J, with 7 bases between. Germline-derived CDR1 and CDR2 are KGHSH and LQKENI. DNA of the CDR3: TGTGCCAGCTCACCTGGCGACGAGCAGTTCTTC. The encoded protein is CASSPGDEQFF.

This clone was counted once. The J gene is TRBJ2-5, the V gene TRBV9, with D possibly matching TRBD1 (5 bases). The V end lost 4 bases, the J end lost 1 base, and 11 bases lay between the germline ends. The CDR3 sequence is 14 residues long. Germline V gene lookup returns CDR1 SGDLS and CDR2 YYNGEE. The CDR3 DNA reads as TGTGCCAGCAGCCCCCGACAGAGCCAAGAGACCCAGTACTTC. The encoded protein is CASSPRQSQETQYF.

The chain couples TRBV30 to TRBJ1-4, with D maybe TRBD1 (5 bases). The CDR3 has 19 residues. V was cut by 4 bases and J by 7 bases, with 31 bases left in between. The germline gives CDR1 GTSNPN, CDR2 SVGIG (reference sequence). CDR3 region: CAWTDTSGAAGVVGEKLFF. Here the CDR3 DNA reads TGTGCCTGGACCGACACAAGTGGGGCAGCGGGCGTTGTGGGTGAAAAACTGTTTTTT.

This clone was observed a few times. The chain links TRBV7-9 to TRBJ2-7; TRBD2 matches at 10 bases. This CDR3 has 15 residues. The V gene end was trimmed by 6 bases and the J gene end by 1 base; junction bases not matched to a gene: 6. Looked up from germline, CDR1 is SEHNR and CDR2 is FQNEAQ (reference sequence). The CDR3, as DNA: TGTGCCAGCAGTTCTACTAGCGGGGTATCCTACGAGCAGTACTTC. Its translation is CASSSTSGVSYEQYF.

This chain uses TRBV5-1 with TRBJ2-3, with D tentatively TRBD1 (5 bases). V lost 2 bases and J lost 2, with 9 bases in between. Germline values: CDR1 SGHRS, CDR2 YFSETQ. This CDR3 has 14 residues. The CDR3 sequence: CASSFTGFTDTQYF. The CDR3 bases are TGCGCCAGCAGCTTCACAGGCTTCACAGATACGCAGTATTTT.

The chain employs TRBV9 and TRBJ2-3; maybe TRBD2 (7 bases). Germline V gene lookup returns CDR1 SGDLS and CDR2 YYNGEE. This CDR3 has 16 amino acids. V was pared by 4 bases and J by 1 base, with 16 bases between. The CDR3 reads CASSPRGASGTDTQYF. As DNA, the CDR3 is TGTGCCAGCAGCCCTCGGGGGGCCAGCGGCACAGATACGCAGTATTTT. Using reference TRBV9 and TRBJ2-3 for the parts outside the CDR3, the full variable domain is DSGVTQTPKHLITATGQRVTLRCSPRSGDLSVYWYQQSLDQGLQFLIQYYNGEERAKGNILERFSAQQFPDLHSELNLSSLELGDSALYFCASSPRGASGTDTQYFGPGTRLTVL.

The chain employs TRBV5-6 and TRBJ1-4; TRBD1 matches 9 bases. J lost 10 bases, V lost 2 bases, and 15 bases had no gene match. This CDR3 has 17 amino acids. Germline V lookup: CDR1 SGHDT, CDR2 YYEEEE. This CDR3 is CASSLQGATAVGGKLFF. CDR3 sequence (DNA): TGTGCCAGCAGCTTACAGGGGGCGACAGCTGTTGGAGGAAAACTGTTTTTT.

The chain has TRBV2 and TRBJ2-2, with TRBD2 matching over 7 bases. V dropped 8 bases and J dropped 6; count of bases not matched to a gene: 9. CDR1 and CDR2 from the germline V gene are SNHLY and FYNNEI. The CDR3 is 14 amino acids. The CDR3 loop is CASQGTNLAGELFF. The CDR3 DNA follows: TGTGCCAGCCAAGGGACTAATTTAGCCGGGGAGCTGTTTTTT.

V and J are TRBV28 and TRBJ2-3, with 9 bases fitting TRBD2. Germline assignment: CDR1 MDHEN and CDR2 SYDVKM. The length of the CDR3 is 16 residues. V shed 3 bases, J shed 4 bases, and the junction held 8 bases outside the gene matches. DNA for the CDR3: TGTGCCAGCAGTTTCCCGGCTAGCGGGGAGGCAGATACGCAGTATTTT. It translates to CASSFPASGEADTQYF.

This chain connects TRBV5-4 to TRBJ2-1; D call uncertain. V lost 1 base, J lost 4 bases, and 9 bases lay in between. Germline CDR1 and CDR2: SGHNT and YYREEE (reference sequence). The CDR3 loop spans 14 amino acids. As DNA, the CDR3 is TGTGCCAGCAGCTTGAATGGCAATTACAATGAGCAGTTCTTC. It yields the protein CASSLNGNYNEQFF. The full variable domain, completed using reference TRBV5-4 and TRBJ2-1, is ETGVTQSPTHLIKTRGQQVTLRCSSQSGHNTVSWYQQALGQGPQFIFQYYREEENGRGNFPPRFSGLQFPNYSSELNVNALELDDSALYLCASSLNGNYNEQFFGPGTRLTVL.

The V call is TRBV5-1, the J call TRBJ2-7; 8 bases align to TRBD1. Unmatched junction bases numbered 15, after V lost 2 bases and J lost 2 bases. CDR3 size: 18 residues. Germline CDR1 and CDR2: SGHRS and YFSETQ. The CDR3 coding sequence is TGCGCCAGCAGCTTAGCAACCGGGACAGGCCCCGGCCCCTACGAGCAGTACTTC. It codes for CASSLATGTGPGPYEQYF.

The rearrangement links TRBV3-1 (or the pseudogene TRBV3-2) to TRBJ2-2; 8 bases line up with TRBD2. Unmatched junction bases numbered 5, after V lost 5 bases and J lost 0 bases. The CDR3 is 16 amino acids. Per the germline V gene, CDR1 is LGHDT and CDR2 is YNNKEL (reference sequence). The chain's CDR3 is CASSYLSGANTGELFF. Written as DNA, the CDR3 is TGTGCCAGCAGCTACCTTAGCGGGGCGAACACCGGGGAGCTGTTTTTT.

The chain uses TRBV7-8 and TRBJ1-5; TRBD1 agrees at 7 bases. In germline, CDR1 is SGHVS, CDR2 FQNEAQ. CDR3 length: 13 amino acids. Trimming at V came to 7 bases and at J to 3 bases, leaving 3 bases not matched to a gene. Written as DNA, the CDR3 is TGTGCCAGCACCGGACAGGCCAATCAGCCCCAGCATTTT. This encodes CASTGQANQPQHF. Supplemented by reference TRBV7-8 and TRBJ1-5, the full variable domain reads GAGVSQSPRYKVAKRGQDVALRCDPISGHVSLFWYQQALGQGPEFLTYFQNEAQLDKSGLPSDRFFAERPEGSVSTLKIQRTQQEDSAVYLCASTGQANQPQHFGDGTRLSIL.

The rearrangement joins TRBV5-1 to TRBJ2-5; TRBD2 matches at 10 bases. The germline V gene encodes CDR1 SGHRS and CDR2 YFSETQ. The ends lost 3 bases at V and 5 bases at J; junction bases unmatched: 7. The CDR3 loop spans 15 amino acids. CDR3: CASSSVAGGRETQYF. In DNA, the CDR3 is TGCGCCAGCAGCTCGGTAGCGGGGGGCAGGGAGACCCAGTACTTC.

The chain recombines TRBV6-1 with TRBJ2-6, with D uncertain. Germline lookup yields CDR1 MNHNS and CDR2 SASEGT. V was cut by 4 bases and J by 0 bases, with 13 bases left in between. This CDR3 region has 17 residues. The CDR3 region has the DNA TGTGCCAGCAGTGGGGCAAGACGGAGCTCTGGGGCCAACGTCCTGACTTTC. Translation: CASSGARRSSGANVLTF.

The chain links TRBV5-1 to TRBJ1-6, with D hard to call. Germline V lookup: CDR1 SGHRS, CDR2 YFSETQ. V was cut by 0 bases and J by 9 bases, with 10 bases left in between. CDR3 length: 14 residues. CDR3 protein: CASSLGVMVSPLHF. The CDR3 DNA reads as TGCGCCAGCAGCTTGGGAGTTATGGTTTCACCCCTCCACTTT. Variable domain in full (rest from reference TRBV5-1 and TRBJ1-6): KAGVTQTPRYLIKTRGQQVTLSCSPISGHRSVSWYQQTPGQGLQFLFEYFSETQRNKGNFPGRFSGRQFSNSRSEMNVSTLELGDSALYLCASSLGVMVSPLHFGNGTRLTVT.

The chain joins TRBV5-1 to TRBJ2-1, with a weak D call TRBD2 (6 bases). Germline CDR1 SGHRS, CDR2 YFSETQ. Trimming took off 0 bases at V and 5 bases at J, with 12 bases between the two ends. The CDR3 covers 15 residues. The CDR3 DNA is TGCGCCAGCAGCTTGGTGGCGGGGTCAGACAATGAGCAGTTCTTC. Translation: CASSLVAGSDNEQFF.